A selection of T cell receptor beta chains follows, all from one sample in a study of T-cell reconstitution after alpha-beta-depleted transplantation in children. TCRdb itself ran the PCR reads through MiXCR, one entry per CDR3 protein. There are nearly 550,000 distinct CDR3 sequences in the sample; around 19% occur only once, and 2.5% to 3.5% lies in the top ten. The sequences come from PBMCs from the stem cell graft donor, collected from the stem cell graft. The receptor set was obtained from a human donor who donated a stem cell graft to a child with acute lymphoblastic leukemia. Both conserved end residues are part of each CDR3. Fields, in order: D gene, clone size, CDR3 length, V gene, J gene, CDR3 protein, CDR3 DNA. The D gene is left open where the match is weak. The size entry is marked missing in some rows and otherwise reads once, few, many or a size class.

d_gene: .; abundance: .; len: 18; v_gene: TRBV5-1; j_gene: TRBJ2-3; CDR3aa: CASSSLAQGFGSTDTQYF; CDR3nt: TGCGCCAGCAGCTCACTGGCGCAGGGGTTCGGTAGCACAGATACGCAGTATTTT
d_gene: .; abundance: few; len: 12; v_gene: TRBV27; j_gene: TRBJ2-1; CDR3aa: CASGLTGNEQFF; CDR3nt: TGTGCCAGCGGGTTAACAGGCAATGAGCAGTTCTTC
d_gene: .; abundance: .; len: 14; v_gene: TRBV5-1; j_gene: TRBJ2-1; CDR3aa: CASSLALGSDGQFF; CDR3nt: TGCGCCAGCAGCTTGGCCTTGGGTTCCGATGGGCAGTTCTTC
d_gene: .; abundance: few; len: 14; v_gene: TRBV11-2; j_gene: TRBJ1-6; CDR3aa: CASSLDLRPSPLHF; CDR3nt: TGTGCCAGCAGCTTAGATCTCCGGCCATCACCCCTCCACTTT
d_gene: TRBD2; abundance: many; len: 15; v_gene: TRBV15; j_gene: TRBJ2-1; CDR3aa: CATSRLAGVYNEQFF; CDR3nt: TGTGCCACCAGCAGACTAGCGGGAGTCTACAATGAGCAGTTCTTC
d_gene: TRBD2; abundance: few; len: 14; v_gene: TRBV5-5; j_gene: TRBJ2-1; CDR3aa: CASSFLAGENEQFF; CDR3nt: TGTGCCAGCAGCTTTCTAGCGGGAGAGAATGAGCAGTTCTTC
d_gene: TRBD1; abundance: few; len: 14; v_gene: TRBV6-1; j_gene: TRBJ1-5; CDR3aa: CASRSGTGAQPQHF; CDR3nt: TGTGCCAGCAGGTCCGGGACAGGGGCCCAGCCCCAGCATTTT
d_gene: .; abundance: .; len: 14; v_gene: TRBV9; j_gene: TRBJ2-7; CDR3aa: CASSVAAGVYEQYF; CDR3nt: TGTGCCAGCAGCGTAGCGGCAGGGGTTTACGAGCAGTACTTC
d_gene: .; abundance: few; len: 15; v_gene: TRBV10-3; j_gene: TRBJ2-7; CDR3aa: CAISESGQAPYEQYF; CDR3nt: TGTGCCATCAGTGAGTCGGGCCAGGCCCCCTACGAGCAGTACTTC
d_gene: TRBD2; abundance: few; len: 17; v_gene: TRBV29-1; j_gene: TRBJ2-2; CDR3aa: CSVEDPVAGAATGELFF; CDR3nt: TGCAGCGTTGAAGACCCTGTAGCGGGAGCCGCCACCGGGGAGCTGTTTTTT
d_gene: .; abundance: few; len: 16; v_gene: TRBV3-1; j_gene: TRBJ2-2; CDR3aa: CASSQQAKISTGELFF; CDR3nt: TGTGCCAGCAGCCAACAGGCCAAGATCTCCACCGGGGAGCTGTTTTTT
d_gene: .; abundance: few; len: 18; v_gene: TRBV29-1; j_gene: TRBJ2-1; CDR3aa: CSGEGKGEGGSSYNEQFF; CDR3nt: TGCAGCGGTGAGGGGAAAGGGGAAGGTGGGAGCTCCTACAATGAGCAGTTCTTC
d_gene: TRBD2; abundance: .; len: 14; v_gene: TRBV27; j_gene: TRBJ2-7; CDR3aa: CASTRLAGVSEQYF; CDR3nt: TGTGCCAGCACGAGACTAGCGGGAGTTTCCGAGCAGTACTTC
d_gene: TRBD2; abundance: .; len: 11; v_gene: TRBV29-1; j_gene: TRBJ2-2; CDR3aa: CSETSAGELFF; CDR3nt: TGCAGCGAGACTAGCGCCGGGGAGCTGTTTTTT
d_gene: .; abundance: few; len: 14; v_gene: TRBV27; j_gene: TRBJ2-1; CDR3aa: CASSFRGGYNEQFF; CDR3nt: TGTGCCAGCAGTTTTAGGGGGGGATACAATGAGCAGTTCTTC
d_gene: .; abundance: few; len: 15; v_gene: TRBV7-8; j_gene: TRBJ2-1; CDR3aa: CASSLVNLAGNEQFF; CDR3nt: TGTGCCAGCAGCTTAGTAAATCTGGCAGGCAATGAGCAGTTCTTC
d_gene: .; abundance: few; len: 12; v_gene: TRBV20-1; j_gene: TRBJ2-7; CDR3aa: CSATPADYEQYF; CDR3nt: TGCAGTGCTACCCCAGCGGATTACGAGCAGTACTTC
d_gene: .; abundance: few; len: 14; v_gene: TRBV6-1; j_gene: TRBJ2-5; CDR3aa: CASRRPGSGETQYF; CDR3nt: TGTGCCAGCCGACGACCGGGGTCCGGGGAGACCCAGTACTTC
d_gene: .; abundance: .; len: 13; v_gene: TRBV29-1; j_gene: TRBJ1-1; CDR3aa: CSVGGLLNTEAFF; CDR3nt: TGCAGCGTTGGGGGGCTGCTGAACACTGAAGCTTTCTTT
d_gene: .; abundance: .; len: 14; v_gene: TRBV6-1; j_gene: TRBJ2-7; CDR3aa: CASSEVWSAYEQYF; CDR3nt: TGTGCCAGCAGTGAAGTCTGGTCGGCCTACGAGCAGTACTTC
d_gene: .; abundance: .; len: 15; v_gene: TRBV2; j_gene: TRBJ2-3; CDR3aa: CASSGGDTNTDTQYF; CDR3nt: TGTGCCAGCAGTGGTGGAGATACAAACACAGATACGCAGTATTTT
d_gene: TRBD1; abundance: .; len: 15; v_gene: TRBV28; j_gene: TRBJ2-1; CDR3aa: CASRPPGQGMNEQFF; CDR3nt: TGTGCCAGCAGGCCCCCGGGACAGGGGATGAATGAGCAGTTCTTC
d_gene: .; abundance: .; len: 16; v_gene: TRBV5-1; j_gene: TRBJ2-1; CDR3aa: CASSWTVLSSYNQQFF; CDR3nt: TGCGCCAGCAGCTGGACAGTCCTGAGCTCCTACAATCAGCAGTTCTTC
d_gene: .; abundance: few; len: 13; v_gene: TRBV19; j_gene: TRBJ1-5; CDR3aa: CASTDQGGQPQHF; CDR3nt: TGTGCCAGTACCGACCAGGGAGGTCAGCCCCAGCATTTT
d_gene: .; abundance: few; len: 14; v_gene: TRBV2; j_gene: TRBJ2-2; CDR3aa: CASSDRGATGELFF; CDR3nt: TGTGCCAGCAGTGACAGGGGGGCCACCGGGGAGCTGTTTTTT
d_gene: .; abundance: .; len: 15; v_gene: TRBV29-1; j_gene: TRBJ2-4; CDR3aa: CSVEQSGVSRNIQYF; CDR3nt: TGCAGCGTTGAACAGTCAGGGGTTTCCCGAAACATTCAGTACTTC
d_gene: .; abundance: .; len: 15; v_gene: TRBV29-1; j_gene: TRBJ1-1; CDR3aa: CSVEDPGRVNTEAFF; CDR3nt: TGCAGCGTTGAAGATCCGGGCAGGGTGAACACTGAAGCTTTCTTT
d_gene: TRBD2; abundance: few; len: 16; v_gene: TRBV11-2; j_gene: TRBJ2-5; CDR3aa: CASSLGVGGYQETQYF; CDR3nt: TGTGCCAGCAGCTTAGGGGTGGGGGGGTACCAAGAGACCCAGTACTTC
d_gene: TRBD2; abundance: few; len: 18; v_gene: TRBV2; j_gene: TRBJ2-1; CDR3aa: CASRLAGATLISYNEQFF; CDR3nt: TGTGCCAGCCGCCTAGCGGGAGCGACTCTCATTTCCTACAATGAGCAGTTCTTC
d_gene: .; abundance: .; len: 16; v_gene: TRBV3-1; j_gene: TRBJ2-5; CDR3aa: CASSQATAPYQETQYF; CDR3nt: TGTGCCAGCAGCCAAGCAACAGCGCCGTACCAAGAGACCCAGTACTTC
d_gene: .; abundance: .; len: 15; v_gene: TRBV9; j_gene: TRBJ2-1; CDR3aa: CASSVDTLGNNEQFF; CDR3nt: TGTGCCAGCAGCGTAGACACTCTAGGTAACAATGAGCAGTTCTTC
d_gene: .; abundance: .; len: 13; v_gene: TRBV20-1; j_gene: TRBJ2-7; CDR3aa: CSARVNRPYEQYF; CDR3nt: TGCAGTGCTAGAGTTAACAGACCCTACGAGCAGTACTTC
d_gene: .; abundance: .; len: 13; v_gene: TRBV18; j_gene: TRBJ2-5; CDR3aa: CASSPTLQETQYF; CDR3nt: TGTGCCAGCTCACCAACGCTTCAAGAGACCCAGTACTTC
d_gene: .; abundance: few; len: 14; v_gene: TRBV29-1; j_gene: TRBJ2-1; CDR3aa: CSVESRSSYNEQFF; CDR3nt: TGCAGCGTTGAATCTAGAAGCTCCTACAATGAGCAGTTCTTC
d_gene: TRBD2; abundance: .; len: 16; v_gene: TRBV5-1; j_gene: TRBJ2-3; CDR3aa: CASSPGLAGPLDTQYF; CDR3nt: TGCGCCAGCAGCCCGGGACTAGCGGGCCCGTTAGATACGCAGTATTTT
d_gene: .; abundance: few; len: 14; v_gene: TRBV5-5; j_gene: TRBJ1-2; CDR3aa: CASSLVPENYGYTF; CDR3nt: TGTGCCAGCAGCTTGGTACCGGAAAACTATGGCTACACCTTC
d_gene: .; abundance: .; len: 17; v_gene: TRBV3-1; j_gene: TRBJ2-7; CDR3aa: CASSQVGTLYRAYEQYF; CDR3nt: TGTGCCAGCAGCCAAGTCGGGACATTATACAGGGCCTACGAGCAGTACTTC
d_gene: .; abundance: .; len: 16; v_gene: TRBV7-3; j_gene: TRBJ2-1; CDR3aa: CASSPGRGAAYNEQFF; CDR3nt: TGTGCCAGCAGCCCGGGTAGGGGGGCAGCCTACAATGAGCAGTTCTTC
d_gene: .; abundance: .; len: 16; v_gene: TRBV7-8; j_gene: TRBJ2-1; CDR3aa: CASSLGRGRTYNEQFF; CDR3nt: TGTGCCAGCAGCTTAGGGCGGGGACGGACCTACAATGAGCAGTTCTTC
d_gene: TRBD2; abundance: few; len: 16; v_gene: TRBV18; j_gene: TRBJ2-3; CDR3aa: CASSPPSGRSTDTQYF; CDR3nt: TGTGCCAGCTCACCACCTAGCGGGAGGAGCACAGATACGCAGTATTTT
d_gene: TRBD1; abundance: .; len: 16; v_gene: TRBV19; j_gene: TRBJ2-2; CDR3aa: CASSLGTGANTGELFF; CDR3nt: TGTGCCAGTAGCCTGGGGACAGGAGCGAACACCGGGGAGCTGTTTTTT
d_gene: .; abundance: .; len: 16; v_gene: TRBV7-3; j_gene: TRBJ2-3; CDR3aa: CASSLTRDLFTDTQYF; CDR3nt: TGTGCCAGCAGCTTAACGCGGGACCTTTTCACAGATACGCAGTATTTT
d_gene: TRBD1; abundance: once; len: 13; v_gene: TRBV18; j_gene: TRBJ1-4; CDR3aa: CASSPTGNEKLFF; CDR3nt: TGTGCCAGCTCACCGACAGGGAATGAAAAACTGTTTTTT
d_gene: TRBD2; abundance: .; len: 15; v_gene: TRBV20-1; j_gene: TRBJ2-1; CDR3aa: CSARQRDVLYNEQFF; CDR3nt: TGCAGTGCTAGACAGCGGGACGTACTCTACAATGAGCAGTTCTTC
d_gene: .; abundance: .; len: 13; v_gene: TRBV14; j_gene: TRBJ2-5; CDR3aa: CASSQLNQETQYF; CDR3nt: TGTGCCAGCAGCCAACTAAATCAAGAGACCCAGTACTTC
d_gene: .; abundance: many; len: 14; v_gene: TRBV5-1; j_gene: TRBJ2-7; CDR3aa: CASSRRVLPREQYF; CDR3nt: TGCGCCAGCAGCCGGCGGGTCCTTCCCAGGGAGCAGTACTTC
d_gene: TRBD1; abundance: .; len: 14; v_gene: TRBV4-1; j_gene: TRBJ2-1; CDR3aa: CASSHGQGLDEQFF; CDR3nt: TGCGCCAGCAGCCATGGACAGGGGTTGGATGAGCAGTTCTTC
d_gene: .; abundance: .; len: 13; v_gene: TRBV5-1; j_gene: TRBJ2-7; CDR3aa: CASSLTGAREQYF; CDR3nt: TGCGCCAGCAGCTTGACGGGAGCCAGGGAGCAGTACTTC
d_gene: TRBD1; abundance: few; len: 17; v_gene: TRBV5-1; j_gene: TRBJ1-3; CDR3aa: CASSLRGQVSSGNTIYF; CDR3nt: TGCGCCAGCAGCTTAAGAGGACAGGTCAGCTCTGGAAACACCATATATTTT
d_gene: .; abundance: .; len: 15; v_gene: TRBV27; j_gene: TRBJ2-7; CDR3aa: CASSLSSGGPYEQYF; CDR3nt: TGTGCCAGCAGTTTATCTTCAGGGGGGCCCTACGAGCAGTACTTC
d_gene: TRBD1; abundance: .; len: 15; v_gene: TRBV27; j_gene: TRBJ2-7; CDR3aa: CASSPGTGSPYEQYF; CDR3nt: TGTGCCAGCAGTCCTGGGACAGGTAGCCCCTACGAGCAGTACTTC
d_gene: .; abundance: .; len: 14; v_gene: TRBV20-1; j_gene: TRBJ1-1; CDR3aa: CSARDTSGGAEAFF; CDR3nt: TGCAGTGCTAGAGATACCTCGGGCGGGGCTGAAGCTTTCTTT
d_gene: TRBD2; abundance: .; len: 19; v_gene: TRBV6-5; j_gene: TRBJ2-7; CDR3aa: CASSYYPGTSGRSVYEQYF; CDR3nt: TGTGCCAGCAGTTACTATCCCGGGACTAGCGGGAGATCCGTCTACGAGCAGTACTTC
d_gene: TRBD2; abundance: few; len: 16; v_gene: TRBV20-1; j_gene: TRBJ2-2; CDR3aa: CSARAYLAGEAGELFF; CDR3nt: TGCAGTGCTAGAGCATATCTAGCGGGAGAGGCCGGGGAGCTGTTTTTT
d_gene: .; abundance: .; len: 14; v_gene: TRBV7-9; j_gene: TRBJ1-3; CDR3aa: CASSSASSGNTIYF; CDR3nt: TGTGCCAGCAGCTCGGCGTCCTCTGGAAACACCATATATTTT
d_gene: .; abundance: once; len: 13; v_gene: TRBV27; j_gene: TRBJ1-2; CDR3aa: CASSLLGGEGYTF; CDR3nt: TGTGCCAGCAGTTTACTGGGGGGGGAAGGCTACACCTTC
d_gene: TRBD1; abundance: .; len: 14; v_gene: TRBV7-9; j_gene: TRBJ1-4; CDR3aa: CASRNRDREEKLFF; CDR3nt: TGTGCCAGCCGAAACCGGGACAGAGAAGAAAAACTGTTTTTT
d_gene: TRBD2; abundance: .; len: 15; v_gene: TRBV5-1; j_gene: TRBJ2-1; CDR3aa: CASSFVWGGAGASFF; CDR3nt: TGCGCCAGCAGCTTTGTGTGGGGCGGGGCGGGAGCCTCGTTCTTC
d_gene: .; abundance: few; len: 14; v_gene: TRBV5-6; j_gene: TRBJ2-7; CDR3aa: CASSLTIKGFEQYF; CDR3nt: TGTGCCAGCAGCTTGACGATTAAGGGATTCGAGCAGTACTTC
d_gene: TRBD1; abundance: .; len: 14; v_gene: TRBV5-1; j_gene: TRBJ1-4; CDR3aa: CASTPGQSYEKLFF; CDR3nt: TGCGCCAGCACGCCGGGACAGAGTTATGAAAAACTGTTTTTT